The following is a T cell receptor beta chain sequence with its context. The antigen is unknown. This sample was included in a study of T cells in Graves' hyperthyroidism and ophthalmopathy. There were TCR beta CDR3 regions amplified from RNA transcripts. TCR CDR3 regions were first amplified by RT-PCR with HTBI primers. TCRdb re-derived calls from the multiplex PCR reads in MiXCR, one entry per CDR3 protein. The repertoire holds roughly 380,000 distinct CDR3 sequences, with roughly an eighth as singletons. From germline, CDR1 is SGDLS and CDR2 YYNGEE. CDR3 length: 16 amino acids. V dropped 4 bases and J dropped 3; count of bases not matched to a gene: 10. Graves' hyperthyroidism qualified as stable when ophthalmopathy did not progress within 18 months. The diagnoses drew upon clinical symptoms, serum thyroxine and TRAb, thyroid ultrasound and orbital computed tomography. PBMCs stemmed from about 9.5 ml fresh peripheral blood.

Study results and limitations: Blood also showed most of the thyroid clonotypes that were expanded above 0.001.

The sample taken for sequencing was blood. The chain combines TRBV9 with TRBJ1-2; 9 bases fit TRBD1. The source of this sequence is a young woman with Graves' hyperthyroidism. CDR3 sequence: CASSPGQGYGYYGYTF. For the CDR3, the DNA is TGTGCCAGCAGCCCGGGACAGGGTTACGGCTACTATGGCTACACCTTC.